This T cell receptor beta chain was recorded in a study of blood T cell repertoires in COVID-19. Study as a whole: The cDNA or gDNA used as material had been derived from T cells, B-cell-depleted T cells, or PBMCs.

Between the trimmed V and J ends, which lost 2 bases and 1 base, there was a span of 8 bases. CDR3 length: 14 amino acids. Germline-derived CDR1 and CDR2 are SGHTA and FQGNSA. Per the original data handling: Reference gene primer amplification yielded estimated nucleated cell counts. Method: immunoSEQ multiplex PCR; TCRdb's copy keeps in-frame clones and lacks some. That table supplies the V and J calls and clone size; D and trimming were determined from the DNA. Seen here are 150,000 or so clones, approximately 82% observed once, and the top ten hold under 15%. Sequencing was carried out using peripheral blood. The receptor comes from a man between 65 and 79 years old who had recovered from COVID-19. J is TRBJ1-2 and V is TRBV7-2; D remains unclear. CDR3 loop: CASSLNGDNYGYTF. The CDR3 region has the DNA TGTGCCAGCAGCTTAAACGGGGATAACTATGGCTACACCTTC.